This T cell receptor beta chain was profiled in a study of OX40 agonist ivuxolimab in advanced cancers. Across the whole study: The study treated patients with ivuxolimab, an agonistic anti-OX40 (CD134) antibody. Prior therapy, whether anti-PD-1, anti-PD-L1 or anti-CTLA-4, was allowed, and 40% had some.

Details on this clone: Its antigen is not known.

Study conclusions and caveats: Blood T cells, both CD4+ and CD8+, expanded clonally by week 6 at 0.1 to 3.0 mg/kg.

Measured with immunoSEQ multiplex PCR; TCRdb has only the in-frame clones, and not every one. The sample shows some 100,000 clones, 80% to 90% of them seen only once. Trimming pared 5 bases from V and 8 bases from J, leaving 12 bases between. The germline V gene has CDR1 LNHDA and CDR2 SQIVND (reference sequence). The CDR3 consists of 13 residues. This sequence was found in an adult with an advanced solid tumor such as melanoma, head and neck, liver or kidney cancer. The chain is built from TRBV19 and TRBJ1-4; maybe TRBD1 (5 bases). Source: CD4+ or CD8+ T cells sorted from blood, taken in a trial of the OX40 agonist ivuxolimab. The CDR3 loop reads CASSGAQREKLFF. The CDR3, as DNA: TGTGCCAGTAGTGGGGCCCAGAGGGAAAAACTGTTTTTT.